The 24 T cell receptor beta chains in this list originate from one sample, sequenced in a study of blood T cell repertoires in COVID-19. TCRdb's copy holds only in-frame clones and misses some; the assay was immunoSEQ multiplex PCR. The table has approximately 330,000 clones, roughly 90% seen once. Sequenced sample: peripheral blood. These receptors were collected from a man aged 30-40 years with COVID-19, enrolled during active disease.

This clone was observed a handful of times. The rearrangement uses TRBV28 and TRBJ1-2; no reliable D call. The CDR3 is made up of 16 amino acids. CDR1 is MDHEN and CDR2 is SYDVKM in the germline V gene. V lost 7 bases to trimming and J lost 1 base, with 19 bases between them. The CDR3 nucleotides read TGTGCCAGCACCTCGTCGGGAGGAGGCCTTAACTATGGCTACACCTTC. Protein sequence: CASTSSGGGLNYGYTF.

The chain couples TRBV7-8 to TRBJ2-3, with D possibly TRBD2 on 6 matching bases. This CDR3 is 14 amino acids long. Trimming shortened V by 4 bases and J by 7 bases, and 15 bases separated the two germline ends. Germline V gene lookup returns CDR1 SGHVS and CDR2 FQNEAQ. The CDR3 loop reads CASSSLWGLNTQYF. The DNA for the CDR3 is TGTGCCAGCAGCTCCCTTTGGGGACTTAATACGCAGTATTTT.

This clone has just one count. This chain links TRBV18 with TRBJ2-3; 8 bases are shared with TRBD2. This CDR3 has 16 amino acids. With V trimmed by 0 bases and J by 1 base, 3 bases remained unmatched. Germline V gene sequence: CDR1 KGHSH, CDR2 LQKENI. The CDR3 nucleotides read TGTGCCAGCTCACCACCGGGAGCGGGAGGCACAGATACGCAGTATTTT. It yields the protein CASSPPGAGGTDTQYF.

The J gene is TRBJ2-3, the V gene TRBV4-2; 9 nucleotides agree with TRBD2. V shed 4 bases and J 6 bases; nucleotides not matched to a gene: 11. The CDR3 is made up of 16 amino acids. Germline loops: CDR1 LGHNA, CDR2 YNFKEQ. CDR3 loop: CASSPYPGTSLDTQYF. Written as DNA, the CDR3 is TGTGCCAGCAGCCCCTATCCCGGGACTAGCTTGGATACGCAGTATTTT.

The chain uses TRBV10-1 and TRBJ2-7; 7 bases map to TRBD1. Unmatched junction bases numbered 16, after V lost 10 bases and J lost 7 bases. The germline CDR1 and CDR2 sequences are WNHNN and SYGVQD (reference sequence). This CDR3 spans 14 amino acids. The CDR3 nucleotides read TGCGCCACTTCGACCGGGACAGCCTTGGGGGAGCAGTACTTC. Translating gives CATSTGTALGEQYF.

The sample holds one count of this clone. The J gene is TRBJ2-7, the V gene TRBV6-5; 7 positions agree with TRBD1. The V and J ends lost 0 bases and 2 bases, in that order; junction bases with no gene match: 7. This CDR3 has 16 amino acids. CDR1 is MNHEY, CDR2 SVGAGI, per germline. The CDR3 bases are TGTGCCAGCAGTTACTCAACCGGGACAGCTACCTACGAGCAGTACTTC. Translation: CASSYSTGTATYEQYF.

The chain joins TRBV7-9 to TRBJ1-3; 7 bases agree with TRBD1. CDR3 length equals 15 residues. From germline, CDR1 is SEHNR and CDR2 FQNEAQ (reference sequence). V shed 1 base, J shed 2 bases, and the junction held 2 bases outside the gene matches. The CDR3 DNA reads as TGTGCCAGCAGCTTAGGCGGGACAGCTGGAAACACCATATATTTT. This sequence encodes CASSLGGTAGNTIYF.

In its sample, this clone was seen many times. The chain carries TRBV19 and TRBJ1-3; tentatively, D is TRBD1 (5 bases). Trimming left V 6 bases short and J 0 bases short, with 21 bases between. This CDR3 region has 18 residues. The germline gives CDR1 LNHDA, CDR2 SQIVND (reference sequence). The CDR3 loop is CASSRGDFPTYSGNTIYF. In nucleotides, the CDR3 is TGTGCCAGTAGCCGGGGGGACTTCCCTACCTACTCTGGAAACACCATATATTTT.

The J gene is TRBJ2-7, the V gene TRBV5-5, with 7 bases that match TRBD2. Germline CDR1 is SGHKS and CDR2 is YYEKEE (reference sequence). J gave up 4 bases and V 2 bases, and 6 bases lay outside the gene matches. The CDR3 length is 14 residues. DNA for the CDR3: TGTGCCAGCAGCTTTGCTAGCGGTGGGTACGAGCAGTACTTC. It specifies CASSFASGGYEQYF.

The CDR3 DNA reads TGTGCCAGCAGCTTAGATCGGGGCCTAGCGGGGGGGAAAGAGACCCAGTACTTC. This sequence encodes CASSLDRGLAGGKETQYF. This chain uses TRBV11-2 with TRBJ2-5; 12 bases line up with TRBD2. This CDR3 is built from 18 residues. CDR1 is SGHAT, CDR2 FQNNGV, per germline. V lost 0 bases to trimming and J lost 3 bases; unmatched junction nucleotides: 8.

The J gene is TRBJ2-3, the V gene TRBV27; 7 bases are a match to TRBD1. Germline V gene sequence: CDR1 MNHEY, CDR2 SMNVEV (reference sequence). Trimming took 4 bases from V and 4 from J; bases not matched to a gene: 8. This CDR3 is 15 amino acids long. The CDR3 nucleotides are TGTGCCAGCAGTTCTCCGGGACAGCAATCAGATACGCAGTATTTT. Residues: CASSSPGQQSDTQYF.

The V and J genes are TRBV2 and TRBJ1-1, with D hard to call. Trimming left V 7 bases short and J 0 bases short, with 15 bases between. There are 15 residues in the CDR3. The V gene's germline CDR1 is SNHLY and CDR2 FYNNEI. The chain's CDR3 is CASKFRPGMNTEAFF. The CDR3 DNA is TGTGCCAGCAAGTTTAGGCCAGGAATGAACACTGAAGCTTTCTTT. Full variable domain (missing parts from reference TRBV2 and TRBJ1-1): EPEVTQTPSHQVTQMGQEVILRCVPISNHLYFYWYRQILGQKVEFLVSFYNNEISEKSEIFDDQFSVERPDGSNFTLKIRSTKLEDSAMYFCASKFRPGMNTEAFFGQGTRLTVV.

This sequence joins TRBV18 and TRBJ2-3, with D maybe TRBD2 (5 bases). Germline lookup yields CDR1 KGHSH and CDR2 LQKENI. This CDR3 is 16 amino acids long. V lost 4 bases and J 6 bases, leaving 20 bases between the germline ends. The DNA of the CDR3 is TGTGCCAGCTCACTCAAAGGAGCGGTGGCTATTGATACGCAGTATTTT. This translates into CASSLKGAVAIDTQYF. Supplemented by reference TRBV18 and TRBJ2-3, the full variable domain reads NAGVMQNPRHLVRRRGQEARLRCSPMKGHSHVYWYRQLPEEGLKFMVYLQKENIIDESGMPKERFSAEFPKEGPSILRIQQVVRGDSAAYFCASSLKGAVAIDTQYFGPGTRLTVL.

This chain joins TRBV9 and TRBJ1-6, with a tentative D call TRBD1 (6 bases). There are 14 residues in the CDR3. Trimming stripped 4 bases from V and 7 bases from J, with 12 bases between. The germline V gene has CDR1 SGDLS and CDR2 YYNGEE. The CDR3 DNA reads as TGTGCCAGCAGCTCCGACAGGAACAATTCACCCCTCCACTTT. Translating it yields CASSSDRNNSPLHF. The whole variable domain, remainder taken from reference TRBV9 and TRBJ1-6, is DSGVTQTPKHLITATGQRVTLRCSPRSGDLSVYWYQQSLDQGLQFLIQYYNGEERAKGNILERFSAQQFPDLHSELNLSSLELGDSALYFCASSSDRNNSPLHFGNGTRLTVT.

This clone was counted a single time. The V gene is TRBV5-1, the J gene TRBJ1-4, with 8 positions matching TRBD1. Germline CDR1 SGHRS, CDR2 YFSETQ. This CDR3 is 14 amino acids long. Losses at the gene ends were 3 bases for V and 7 bases for J; bases not matched to a gene: 5. CDR3 residues: CASSWGTGGEKLFF. CDR3 DNA: TGCGCCAGCAGCTGGGGGACAGGCGGTGAAAAACTGTTTTTT.

This clone was recorded a few times. The chain couples TRBV6-6 to TRBJ1-5; 8 bases match TRBD1. Germline CDR1 is MNHNY and CDR2 is SVGAGI (reference sequence). The CDR3 has 15 amino acids. V was clipped by 6 bases and J by 2 bases; unmatched bases: 6. CDR3 nucleotide sequence: TGTGCCAGCAGGGACAGGGTGTTTGGCAATCAGCCCCAGCATTTT. Its translation: CASRDRVFGNQPQHF.

The gene calls are TRBV28 and TRBJ2-2; 12 bases are shared with TRBD2. The germline V gene has CDR1 MDHEN and CDR2 SYDVKM. Trimming took 5 bases from V and 2 from J; bases not matched to a gene: 12. The CDR3 runs 19 residues. CDR3 loop: CASSSFGLAGSGNTGELFF. CDR3 nucleotides: TGTGCCAGCAGTAGTTTCGGACTAGCGGGATCAGGAAACACCGGGGAGCTGTTTTTT.

The V and J genes are TRBV5-4 and TRBJ2-1, with TRBD1 identical over 11 bases. V shed 3 bases, J shed 13 bases, and the junction held 12 bases outside the gene matches. Per the germline V gene, CDR1 is SGHNT and CDR2 is YYREEE (reference sequence). The CDR3 is 15 amino acids. In DNA form, the CDR3 reads TGTGCCAGCAGCTGGAGGACAGGGGGCGGATCGGATCAGTTCTTC. This sequence encodes CASSWRTGGGSDQFF.

The chain employs TRBV21-1 and TRBJ2-7; the listed D gene, TRBD1, was not tested against the DNA. TRBV21-1 is a pseudogene locus. The CDR3 covers 14 residues. For the CDR3, the DNA is TGTGCCAGCCGAGGGACAGACGTACCCTACGAGCAGTACTTC. Translation: CASRGTDVPYEQYF.

CDR3 sequence: CSSRSGHTEAFF. As DNA, the CDR3 is TGCAGCTCCCGCTCAGGGCACACTGAAGCTTTCTTT. This chain connects TRBV29-1 to TRBJ1-1, with D possibly being TRBD1 (5 bases). Germline V lookup: CDR1 SQVTM, CDR2 ANQGSEA. This CDR3 is built from 12 residues. Trimming took off 8 bases at V and 3 bases at J, with 13 bases between the two ends.

V is TRBV7-9 and J is TRBJ2-2; 7 bases match TRBD1. The CDR3 loop spans 16 amino acids. Germline assignment: CDR1 SEHNR and CDR2 FQNEAQ (reference sequence). Trimming cost V 4 bases and J 3 bases; bases outside gene matches: 8. The CDR3 DNA follows: TGTGCCAGCAGCTCCTTAAGGGGGCAGGACACCGGGGAGCTGTTTTTT. As protein: CASSSLRGQDTGELFF.

The sample holds a few counts of this clone. V and J are TRBV9 and TRBJ2-2; D gene unclear. Trimming took off 4 bases at V and 0 bases at J, with 10 bases between the two ends. The CDR3 length is 15 residues. The germline gives CDR1 SGDLS, CDR2 YYNGEE. CDR3 region: CASSLGNTNTGELFF. The CDR3 nucleotides read TGTGCCAGCAGCCTGGGCAACACGAACACCGGGGAGCTGTTTTTT.

The rearrangement joins TRBV18 to TRBJ2-6, with TRBD2 as a possible D gene (7 bases). This CDR3 region has 16 residues. Trimming cost V 6 bases and J 2 bases, with 14 bases left between them. From germline, CDR1 is KGHSH and CDR2 LQKENI. The CDR3 loop is CASSPGGGPGANVLTF. CDR3 nucleotide sequence: TGTGCCAGCTCCCCCGGCGGGGGCCCTGGGGCCAACGTCCTGACTTTC.

J is TRBJ1-2 and V is TRBV4-3; no firm D call. The V gene lost 0 bases and the J gene lost 2 bases, with 10 bases spanning the gap. From germline, CDR1 is LGHNA and CDR2 YSLEER. The CDR3 is 15 amino acids. The CDR3 DNA is TGCGCCAGCAGCCAAGAAATCACCCGGAACTATGGCTACACCTTC. It translates to CASSQEITRNYGYTF.